This is a list of T cell receptor beta chains from one sample in a study of cytomegalovirus exposure and HLA in healthy donors. The assay was immunoSEQ multiplex PCR, and TCRdb's table has in-frame clones only and misses some. The profile covers 150,000 to 200,000 clones, with roughly 70% appearing a single time and less than 3% taken by the ten largest. The sample consisted of PBMCs. These receptor sequences come from a woman in her thirties or forties in good health and CMV-seropositive. Each CDR3 is given with its conserved first and last residue. Fields, in order: clone size, V gene, D gene, J gene, CDR3 protein, CDR3 DNA. A D gene is named only where the DNA matches it firmly. Only part of the rows carry a size: once, few, many, or a class if the clone is expanded.

.	TRBV9	TRBD2	TRBJ2-7	CASSAAASGVPYEQYF	TGTGCCAGCAGCGCCGCCGCCAGCGGGGTTCCCTACGAGCAGTACTTC
.	TRBV19	.	TRBJ1-1	CASSIDRAEAFF	TGTGCCAGTAGTATAGATCGGGCTGAAGCTTTCTTT
few	TRBV4-1	.	TRBJ2-2	CASSQVQTTGELFF	TGCGCCAGCAGCCAAGTACAGACCACCGGGGAGCTGTTTTTT
.	TRBV4-1	TRBD2	TRBJ2-3	CASSQDPSGGGDTQYF	TGCGCCAGCAGCCAAGACCCTAGCGGGGGGGGTGATACGCAGTATTTT
.	TRBV6-5	TRBD1	TRBJ2-1	CASIRSGQGVYEQFF	TGTGCCAGCATAAGGTCCGGACAGGGGGTCTATGAGCAGTTCTTC
.	TRBV19	TRBD1	TRBJ1-4	CASSEDRGNEKLFF	TGTGCCAGTAGTGAGGACAGGGGTAATGAAAAACTGTTTTTT
.	TRBV2	.	TRBJ1-6	CASSEDGRGLSPLHF	TGTGCCAGCAGTGAAGACGGGCGGGGGCTTTCACCCCTCCACTTT
.	TRBV5-1	.	TRBJ2-1	CASSEVVYEQFF	TGCGCCAGCAGCGAGGTTGTTTATGAGCAGTTCTTC
.	TRBV6-5	TRBD1	TRBJ2-1	CASRRGHEQFF	TGTGCCAGCAGAAGGGGGCACGAGCAGTTCTTC
.	TRBV28	.	TRBJ2-1	CASTSPRAAYNEQFF	TGTGCCAGCACCTCCCCGAGGGCCGCCTACAATGAGCAGTTCTTC
few	TRBV7-3	.	TRBJ2-2	CASSLNFRGNTGELFF	TGTGCCAGCAGCTTAAATTTTAGGGGGAACACCGGGGAGCTGTTTTTT
.	TRBV11-1	TRBD2	TRBJ2-3	CASSSRLAGGSDTQYF	TGTGCCAGCAGCTCACGACTAGCGGGAGGGTCGGATACGCAGTATTTT
few	TRBV28	.	TRBJ1-5	CASSSSGMQPQHF	TGTGCCAGCAGTTCATCAGGGATGCAGCCCCAGCATTTT
.	TRBV5-1	.	TRBJ1-1	CASSPDEARAEAFF	TGCGCCAGCAGCCCAGACGAGGCCAGGGCTGAAGCTTTCTTT
.	TRBV28	.	TRBJ1-5	CASRWDINQPQHF	TGTGCCAGCAGGTGGGACATTAATCAGCCCCAGCATTTT
.	TRBV4-1	.	TRBJ1-2	CASSHSSYRLGYTF	TGCGCCAGCAGCCACAGCTCGTACAGGCTCGGCTACACCTTC
few	TRBV15	TRBD1	TRBJ1-2	CATSRGTGGSYGYTF	TGTGCCACCAGCCGAGGGACAGGGGGCTCCTATGGCTACACCTTC
few	TRBV7-2	.	TRBJ1-3	CASTGAGNTIYF	TGTGCCAGCACGGGGGCTGGAAACACCATATATTTT
.	TRBV11-2	TRBD2	TRBJ2-1	CASSFHGGGGNEQFF	TGTGCCAGCAGCTTCCATGGCGGGGGGGGGAATGAGCAGTTCTTC
few	TRBV18	.	TRBJ2-7	CASSSSYEQYF	TGTGCCAGCTCCTCCTCCTACGAGCAGTACTTC
.	TRBV18	.	TRBJ1-1	CASSPTGEEGTEAFF	TGTGCCAGCTCACCGACCGGGGAGGAGGGCACTGAAGCTTTCTTT
once	TRBV7-8	TRBD1	TRBJ2-7	CASSLVGTGVKAYEQYF	TGTGCCAGCAGCTTAGTGGGGACAGGGGTAAAAGCCTACGAGCAGTACTTC
.	TRBV11-1	.	TRBJ1-1	CASSSSRSMNTEAFF	TGTGCCAGCAGCTCCTCGCGGTCCATGAACACTGAAGCTTTCTTT
.	TRBV9	.	TRBJ2-2	CASSVAASRFNTGELFF	TGTGCCAGCAGCGTAGCGGCTAGCAGGTTTAACACCGGGGAGCTGTTTTTT
.	TRBV4-2	TRBD1	TRBJ1-2	CASSQEGDGQGVNYGYTF	TGTGCCAGCAGCCAAGAAGGGGACGGACAGGGGGTCAACTATGGCTACACCTTC